Below are 7 T cell receptor beta chains sequenced from a single sample in a study of blood T cell repertoires in COVID-19. Repertoires were generated with immunoSEQ multiplex PCR, while TCRdb's copy carries only in-frame clones and drops some. The data hold over 50,000 clones, with roughly 80% observed a single time. Sample: peripheral blood. All receptors derive from a man in his sixties with COVID-19, enrolled during active disease.

This chain joins TRBV3-1 (or the pseudogene TRBV3-2) and TRBJ2-3, with a tentative D call TRBD1 (6 bases). Germline V gives CDR1 LGHDT, CDR2 YNNKEL (reference sequence). Trimming took 4 bases from V and 5 from J, leaving 13 bases between them. The CDR3 is 14 amino acids. The CDR3 loop reads CASSLGTWEDTQYF. CDR3 DNA sequence: TGTGCCAGCAGCCTTGGGACATGGGAAGATACGCAGTATTTT.

CDR3 sequence: CASSSRLAGGDEQFF. The CDR3 bases are TGTGCCAGCAGTTCAAGACTAGCGGGGGGAGATGAGCAGTTCTTC. This chain joins TRBV27 and TRBJ2-1; 13 bases agree with TRBD2. The CDR3 is 15 amino acids. Germline CDR1 is MNHEY and CDR2 is SMNVEV (reference sequence). Trimming removed 4 bases from V and 8 bases from J; junction bases left unmatched: 5.

CDR3 sequence reads: CASSTRTSGEVEQFF. CDR3 nucleotides: TGCGCCAGCAGCACCAGGACTAGCGGGGAGGTTGAGCAGTTCTTC. J is TRBJ2-1 and V is TRBV5-1, with 12 positions matching TRBD2. The trim removed 4 bases at V and 9 bases at J, leaving 8 bases unmatched. Per the germline V gene, CDR1 is SGHRS and CDR2 is YFSETQ. The CDR3 totals 15 residues. Looking up the rest from reference TRBV5-1 and TRBJ2-1 gives the full variable domain: KAGVTQTPRYLIKTRGQQVTLSCSPISGHRSVSWYQQTPGQGLQFLFEYFSETQRNKGNFPGRFSGRQFSNSRSEMNVSTLELGDSALYLCASSTRTSGEVEQFFGPGTRLTVL.

The chain combines TRBV29-1 with TRBJ1-1; tentatively, D is TRBD1 (6 bases). The CDR3 contains 12 residues. The V end lost 7 bases, the J end lost 5 bases, and 14 bases lay between the germline ends. Looked up from germline, CDR1 is SQVTM and CDR2 is ANQGSEA. CDR3 in DNA: TGCAGCGGCCGTTCAGGGGAAACTGAAGCTTTCTTT. It is translated as CSGRSGETEAFF.

The chain employs TRBV6-6 and TRBJ2-2; 12 nucleotides align to TRBD1. J lost 7 bases, V lost 4 bases, and 4 bases had no gene match. Germline CDR1 is MNHNY and CDR2 is SVGAGI (reference sequence). This CDR3 comprises 15 residues. CDR3 region: CASSSRDRGLGELFF. The CDR3 DNA reads as TGTGCCAGCAGTTCCCGGGACAGGGGGCTCGGGGAGCTGTTTTTT.

A few counts support this clone. V gene TRBV10-1 combines with J gene TRBJ2-1; no firm D call. Germline V gives CDR1 WNHNN, CDR2 SYGVQD (reference sequence). The CDR3 length is 15 residues. Trimming took 3 bases from V and 0 from J, leaving 9 bases between them. CDR3: CASSDQSSSYNEQFF. The CDR3 DNA reads as TGCGCCAGCAGTGATCAGTCTAGCTCCTACAATGAGCAGTTCTTC.

Turning to this clone: Other DNA variants within this sample encode the same CDR3. V and J are TRBV27 and TRBJ1-5, with D uncertain. CDR1 is MNHEY, CDR2 SMNVEV, per germline (reference sequence). V was clipped by 3 bases and J by 1 base, with 4 bases between them. This CDR3 contains 13 residues. In DNA form, the CDR3 reads TGTGCCAGCAGTTTTCTAAGCAATCAGCCCCAGCATTTT. It codes for CASSFLSNQPQHF.